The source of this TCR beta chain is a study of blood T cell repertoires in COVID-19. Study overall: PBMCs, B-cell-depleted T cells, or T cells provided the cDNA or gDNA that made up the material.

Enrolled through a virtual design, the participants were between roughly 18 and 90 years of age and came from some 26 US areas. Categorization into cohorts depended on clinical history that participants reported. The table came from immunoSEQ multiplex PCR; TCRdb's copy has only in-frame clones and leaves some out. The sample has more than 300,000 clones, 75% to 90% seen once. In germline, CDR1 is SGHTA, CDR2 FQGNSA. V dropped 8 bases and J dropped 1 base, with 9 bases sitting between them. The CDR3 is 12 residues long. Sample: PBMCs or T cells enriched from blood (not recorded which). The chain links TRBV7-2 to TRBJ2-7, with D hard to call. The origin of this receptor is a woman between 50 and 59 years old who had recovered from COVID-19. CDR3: CASGRLSYEQYF. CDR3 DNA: TGTGCCAGCGGGCGCCTATCCTACGAGCAGTACTTC.